The 19 T cell receptor beta chains in this list originate from one sample, sequenced in a study of spatial heterogeneity in lung cancer. Each CDR3 protein gets one entry after TCRdb re-called the 5' RACE reads with MiXCR. The repertoire consists of roughly 38,000 distinct CDR3 sequences, with roughly a tenth occurring once and the leading ten covering roughly a sixth. Time point in this sample: blood at routine non-recurrence follow-up after resection. The sample in question was PBMCs, obtained at follow-up. The receptors originated from a female donor with early-stage non-small cell lung cancer.

This clonotype was observed a few times. The chain has TRBV2 and TRBJ2-4, with 9 bases that match TRBD2. The trim removed 6 bases at V and 6 bases at J, leaving 6 bases unmatched. CDR3 size: 14 residues. Germline V gene sequence: CDR1 SNHLY, CDR2 FYNNEI. The CDR3 protein is CASSKGLARNIQYF. The CDR3 region has the DNA TGTGCCAGCAGCAAAGGACTAGCGAGAAACATTCAGTACTTC.

This clonotype showed up many times. The rearrangement joins TRBV5-5 to TRBJ2-1; no reliable D call. Trimming left V 1 base short and J 5 bases short, with 10 bases between. Germline CDR1 and CDR2: SGHKS and YYEKEE (reference sequence). The CDR3 runs 14 residues. The chain's CDR3 is CASSLQWSDNEQFF. The DNA of the CDR3 is TGTGCCAGCAGCTTGCAATGGAGCGACAATGAGCAGTTCTTC.

There are many counts of this clonotype. V and J are TRBV20-1 and TRBJ2-2; 9 bases line up with TRBD2. This CDR3 is built from 15 residues. Germline V gives CDR1 DFQATT, CDR2 SNEGSKA (reference sequence). The V gene end was trimmed by 5 bases and the J gene end by 0 bases; junction bases not matched to a gene: 4. CDR3 amino acids: CSAGTSGSNTGELFF. CDR3 coding DNA: TGCAGTGCTGGAACTAGCGGGTCGAACACCGGGGAGCTGTTTTTT.

This clonotype has at least ten counts. The chain carries TRBV7-6 and TRBJ2-1; TRBD2 aligns across 9 bases. Germline trimming cut 5 bases from V and 8 bases from J; bases unmatched to any gene: 10. The CDR3 has 15 residues. The germline V gene encodes CDR1 SGHVS and CDR2 FNYEAQ. CDR3 DNA sequence: TGTGCCAGCAGCCCCAGCGGGGGGTTAAGGGATGAGCAGTTCTTC. Protein sequence: CASSPSGGLRDEQFF.

A few counts support this clonotype. The rearrangement joins TRBV29-1 to TRBJ2-5, with D unclear. CDR3 length equals 11 residues. Germline CDR1 is SQVTM and CDR2 is ANQGSEA. V gave up 5 bases and J gave up 5 bases, with 9 bases separating them. CDR3 DNA: TGCAGCGTTTGGGGTAGGGAGACCCAGTACTTC. This translates into CSVWGRETQYF. Based on the CDR3 plus reference TRBV29-1 and TRBJ2-5, the full variable domain is SAVISQKPSRDICQRGTSLTIQCQVDSQVTMMFWYRQQPGQSLTLIATANQGSEATYESGFVIDKFPISRPNLTFSTLTVSNMSPEDSSIYLCSVWGRETQYFGPGTRLLVL.

This clonotype was detected a few times. The chain is built from TRBV29-1 and TRBJ2-7; tentatively, D is TRBD1 or TRBD2 (5 bases each). Germline loops: CDR1 SQVTM, CDR2 ANQGSEA. With 1 base removed from V and 2 bases from J, the gap between germline ends came to 15 bases. The CDR3 runs 15 residues. The CDR3 reads CSVEVPGRQAYEQYF. In nucleotides, the CDR3 is TGCAGCGTTGAAGTCCCGGGACGACAAGCCTACGAGCAGTACTTC.

This chain links TRBV7-3 with TRBJ1-3; D perhaps matches TRBD1 (5 bases). CDR3 length: 18 amino acids. Germline V gene sequence: CDR1 SGHTA, CDR2 FQGTGA. The V end was cut by 5 bases, the J end by 0 bases, with 20 bases between. CDR3 sequence: CASSPDNTGPPSGNTIYF. As DNA, the CDR3 is TGTGCCAGCAGCCCCGATAATACGGGGCCCCCCTCTGGAAACACCATATATTTT.

V gene TRBV20-1 combines with J gene TRBJ1-1, with TRBD1 identical over 8 bases. The CDR3 has 14 residues. Germline V gene lookup returns CDR1 DFQATT and CDR2 SNEGSKA (reference sequence). V lost 1 base to trimming and J lost 2 bases; unmatched junction nucleotides: 3. The CDR3 coding sequence is TGCAGTGCTAGAGCGACAGGGGAAAACACTGAAGCTTTCTTT. Its protein product is CSARATGENTEAFF.

In its sample, this clonotype was seen many times. The rearrangement joins TRBV6-5 to TRBJ1-1; perhaps TRBD1 as D (5 bases). Germline-derived CDR1 and CDR2 are MNHEY and SVGAGI. The CDR3 has 14 amino acids. The germline V and J ends were trimmed by 5 bases and 10 bases, with 20 bases remaining between them. The CDR3 reads CASSPVQGIPPAFF. In DNA form, the CDR3 reads TGTGCCAGCAGTCCGGTTCAGGGAATCCCGCCAGCTTTCTTT.

Worth noting for this clonotype: A read error may explain this, as a much larger clone is one base away. As DNA, the CDR3 is TGTGCCAGCAGTTTTCCTTTGGGGCTAGTCTACGAGCAGTACTTC. As protein: CASSFPLGLVYEQYF. The J gene is TRBJ2-7, the V gene TRBV28; D may be TRBD1 (5 bases). The CDR3 runs to 15 residues. In germline, CDR1 is MDHEN, CDR2 SYDVKM. The germline V and J ends were trimmed by 3 bases and 3 bases, with 15 bases remaining between them.

The V call is TRBV4-2, the J call TRBJ2-1; TRBD1 might be the D (5 bases). CDR1 is LGHNA, CDR2 YNFKEQ, per germline. CDR3 length equals 16 residues. V dropped 2 bases and J dropped 3 bases, with 14 bases sitting between them. The DNA of the CDR3 is TGTGCCAGCAGCCAAACAGGAAGTCAAATCTACAATGAGCAGTTCTTC. Translated, it gives CASSQTGSQIYNEQFF.

This clonotype turned up a few times. The chain combines TRBV28 with TRBJ2-1; 7 bases fit TRBD1. The CDR3 extends over 15 amino acids. J was trimmed by 6 bases and V by 5 bases; bases with no gene match: 10. From germline, CDR1 is MDHEN and CDR2 SYDVKM. CDR3 region: CASSPRAGGINEQFF. The CDR3 nucleotides read TGTGCCAGCAGTCCGAGGGCAGGGGGTATCAATGAGCAGTTCTTC.

The rearrangement links TRBV24-1 to TRBJ2-2; no clear D gene. Deletions cut 1 base from V and 5 bases from J, with 1 base between. CDR3 length: 12 residues. From germline, CDR1 is KGHDR and CDR2 SFDVKD. CDR3 DNA: TGTGCCACCAGTGATTTAACCGGGGAGCTGTTTTTT. Its translation is CATSDLTGELFF.

The chain combines TRBV12-3 or TRBV12-4 with TRBJ1-2; TRBD1 agrees at 7 bases. V trimming: 5 bases; J trimming: 5 bases; junction bases outside the gene matches: 8. The CDR3 has 14 amino acids. CDR3 protein: CASSGGTASYGYTF. The CDR3 bases are TGTGCCAGCAGTGGCGGGACAGCTTCTTATGGCTACACCTTC.

The table lists this clonotype with many counts. The chain employs TRBV27 and TRBJ2-7; 9 bases map to TRBD1. V was clipped by 3 bases and J by 4 bases; unmatched bases: 1. Germline V gene sequence: CDR1 MNHEY, CDR2 SMNVEV (reference sequence). The CDR3 contains 13 residues. The CDR3 loop reads CASSFGTGYEQYF. The CDR3 region has the DNA TGTGCCAGCAGTTTCGGGACAGGGTACGAGCAGTACTTC.

This clonotype was seen a few times. The chain couples TRBV10-1 to TRBJ2-2; a possible D gene is TRBD1 (6 bases). The CDR3 sequence is 14 residues long. V was clipped by 8 bases and J by 1 base, with 11 bases between them. Germline V gene sequence: CDR1 WNHNN, CDR2 SYGVQD (reference sequence). The CDR3 sequence is CASQTGVNTGELFF. CDR3 coding DNA: TGCGCCAGCCAGACAGGCGTGAACACCGGGGAGCTGTTTTTT.

The chain has TRBV5-1 and TRBJ1-1; D is undetermined. Germline V lookup: CDR1 SGHRS, CDR2 YFSETQ. CDR3 length: 13 amino acids. Trimming stripped 1 base from V and 1 base from J, with 5 bases between. The CDR3 DNA sequence: TGCGCCAGCAGCTTGACTAAGAACACTGAAGCTTTCTTT. Amino acid sequence: CASSLTKNTEAFF. Full variable domain (remainder filled in from reference TRBV5-1 and TRBJ1-1): KAGVTQTPRYLIKTRGQQVTLSCSPISGHRSVSWYQQTPGQGLQFLFEYFSETQRNKGNFPGRFSGRQFSNSRSEMNVSTLELGDSALYLCASSLTKNTEAFFGQGTRLTVV.

The chain joins TRBV7-8 to TRBJ1-2; the match to TRBD1 covers 8 bases. With 4 bases clipped from V and 13 bases from J, the junction kept 11 bases outside the gene matches. CDR1 and CDR2 from the germline V gene are SGHVS and FQNEAQ. This CDR3 has 13 amino acids. The CDR3 bases are TGTGCCAGCAGCTCTACAGGGGGTGTACGGACCACCTTC. Encoded protein: CASSSTGGVRTTF.

The rearrangement links TRBV20-1 to TRBJ2-4, with 8 nucleotides matching TRBD2. The trim removed 5 bases at V and 1 base at J, leaving 4 bases unmatched. Germline CDR1 reads DFQATT; CDR2 reads SNEGSKA (reference sequence). CDR3 length: 14 residues. Written as DNA, the CDR3 is TGCAGTGCTCCGGGGGGGCCGGCCAAAAACATTCAGTACTTC. Translated, it gives CSAPGGPAKNIQYF.